The rows below give T cell receptor beta chains drawn from one sample of a study of T cell repertoires in cytomegalovirus infection. TCRdb passed the reads through MiXCR, listing each CDR3 protein once. The sample comprises about 830,000 distinct CDR3 sequences, 30% to 35% of which are singletons, and around an eighth rests with the top ten. For these receptors, no antigen is known. The specimen comprised cultured CD8+ T cells from PBMCs, sampled from culture after CMV antigen stimulation. All receptors come from a human donor in good health (CMV status not recorded). Some clones in this sample may be carry-over from other donors' samples. The CDR3 runs from the conserved cysteine through the conserved F or W. The D gene is left open where the match is weak. A row's size may be missing; if present it is once, few, many or a size class.

>.|few|TRBV4-1|TRBJ2-5
CASSQDGGDTQYF
TGCGCCAGCAGCCAAGATGGAGGGGACACCCAGTACTTC
>.|once|TRBV12-3/TRBV12-4|TRBJ1-2
CATSAPEDYGYTF
TGTGCCACGAGTGCCCCCGAGGACTATGGCTACACCTTC
>.|few|TRBV19|TRBJ1-4
CASTPGNTNEKLFF
TGTGCCAGTACTCCGGGAAATACTAATGAAAAACTGTTTTTT
>TRBD2|few|TRBV7-2|TRBJ2-3
CASSLSRGGGFVTDTQYF
TGTGCCAGCAGCTTAAGTCGGGGCGGGGGGTTCGTCACAGATACGCAGTATTTT
>.|few|TRBV12-3/TRBV12-4|TRBJ2-5
CASSLALPDQETQYF
TGTGCCAGCAGTTTAGCGCTTCCCGACCAAGAGACCCAGTACTTC
>.|many|TRBV12-3/TRBV12-4|TRBJ1-4
CASTHDSLNEKLFF
TGTGCCAGCACCCACGACAGCCTTAATGAAAAACTGTTTTTT
>TRBD2|.|TRBV4-1|TRBJ2-1
CASSQALAGGNNEQFF
TGCGCCAGCAGCCAGGCACTAGCGGGGGGGAACAATGAGCAGTTCTTC
>TRBD1|.|TRBV5-6|TRBJ1-4
CASSLETGFFEKLFF
TGTGCCAGCAGCTTGGAGACAGGGTTTTTTGAAAAACTGTTTTTT
>.|.|TRBV20-1|TRBJ1-1
CSARIRFSMNTEAFF
TGCAGTGCTAGGATTAGGTTTTCTATGAACACTGAAGCTTTCTTT
>.|few|TRBV29-1|TRBJ2-7
CSVEAPGISYEQYF
TGCAGCGTTGAAGCCCCGGGCATCTCCTACGAGCAGTACTTC
>.|.|TRBV6-5|TRBJ2-1
CASSQYRRNEQFF
TGTGCCAGCAGTCAGTACAGGCGCAATGAGCAGTTCTTC
>TRBD1|few|TRBV28|TRBJ1-2
CASRSNRDRANGYTF
TGTGCCAGCAGGTCGAATCGGGACAGGGCCAATGGCTACACCTTC
>.|.|TRBV19|TRBJ1-1
CASSIDLLRKNTEAFF
TGTGCCAGTAGTATAGATCTATTAAGGAAGAACACTGAAGCTTTCTTT
>.|.|TRBV6-6|TRBJ2-1
CASTFRDEQFF
TGTGCCAGCACTTTCAGGGATGAGCAGTTCTTC
>.|.|TRBV5-6|TRBJ2-5
CASSLAYWDNRPTRSEETQYF
TGTGCCAGCAGCTTGGCCTACTGGGACAATCGCCCAACAAGATCGGAAGAGACCCAGTACTTC